These 29 T cell receptor beta chains share one sample of origin, sequenced in a study of tissue T cells after allogeneic stem cell transplantation. Enrolled prospectively were adult allogeneic hematopoietic cell transplant recipients whose graft-versus-host disease was steroid-refractory. Assay: immunoSEQ multiplex PCR; the TCRdb copy retains only in-frame clones and omits some. The sample carries several thousand clones, roughly 78% recorded once. The material was esophageal tissue, obtained at autopsy. These receptor sequences come from a male patient at least 60 years old with steroid-refractory graft-versus-host disease after an allogeneic stem cell transplant. Part of the T cell pool may stem from the graft donor.

There are a few counts of this clone. V usage is TRBV24-1 and J usage is TRBJ2-5; unclear D gene. The CDR3 totals 12 residues. V dropped 7 bases and J dropped 0 bases, with 5 bases sitting between them. Germline loops: CDR1 KGHDR, CDR2 SFDVKD. This CDR3 is CATSLNQETQYF. As DNA, the CDR3 is TGTGCCACCAGCCTAAACCAAGAGACCCAGTACTTC.

This chain joins TRBV7-6 and TRBJ2-3; TRBD1 matches at 8 bases. The CDR3 loop spans 16 amino acids. V shed 6 bases and J 1 base; nucleotides not matched to a gene: 9. The V gene's germline CDR1 is SGHVS and CDR2 FNYEAQ. The CDR3 loop is CASSQRRGQGTDTQYF. CDR3 DNA: TGTGCCAGCAGTCAGCGGCGGGGACAGGGCACAGATACGCAGTATTTT.

In this sample, this clone turned up a few times. CDR3 DNA: TGTGCCAGCAGTTCCCACAAACCACAGGACTCCTACGAGCAGTACTTC. Translated: CASSSHKPQDSYEQYF. The chain is built from TRBV6-6 and TRBJ2-7; perhaps TRBD1 as D (5 bases). Trimming left V 4 bases short and J 0 bases short, with 16 bases between. Germline V lookup: CDR1 MNHNY, CDR2 SVGAGI (reference sequence). The CDR3 contains 16 residues.

A single count supports this clone. The chain has TRBV7-3 and TRBJ2-7; 8 positions match TRBD2. The junction had 4 bases not matched to a gene; V was cut back by 8 bases and J by 1 base. Germline CDR1 reads SGHTA; CDR2 reads FQGTGA. This CDR3 spans 13 amino acids. The CDR3, as DNA: TGTGCCAGCGCGGCTAGCGGGTCCTACGAGCAGTACTTC. The encoded protein is CASAASGSYEQYF. Filled out from reference TRBV7-3 and TRBJ2-7, the complete variable domain reads GAGVSQTPSNKVTEKGKYVELRCDPISGHTALYWYRQSLGQGPEFLIYFQGTGAADDSGLPNDRFFAVRPEGSVSTLKIQRTERGDSAVYLCASAASGSYEQYFGPGTRLTVT.

The rearrangement links TRBV20-1 to TRBJ1-1; D not certain. Deletions cut 3 bases from V and 3 bases from J, with 8 bases between. This CDR3 contains 12 residues. CDR1 and CDR2 (germline): DFQATT, SNEGSKA (reference sequence). In nucleotides, the CDR3 is TGCAGTGCTAGTGAGCCGGACACTGAAGCTTTCTTT. It translates to CSASEPDTEAFF.

This clone has a single count. V usage is TRBV3-1 (or the pseudogene TRBV3-2) and J usage is TRBJ2-7; a weak D match, TRBD1 (6 bases). Germline loops: CDR1 LGHDT, CDR2 YNNKEL (reference sequence). Trimming shortened V by 1 base and J by 2 bases, and 12 bases separated the two germline ends. The CDR3 has 15 residues. CDR3 protein: CASSQVRGGPYEQYF. The CDR3 nucleotides are TGTGCCAGCAGCCAAGTGAGAGGGGGACCCTACGAGCAGTACTTC.

The chain employs TRBV5-4 and TRBJ2-7; weak D call: TRBD1 (5 bases). The V gene lost 0 bases and the J gene lost 7 bases, with 11 bases spanning the gap. CDR3 length equals 13 residues. Germline V gives CDR1 SGHNT, CDR2 YYREEE (reference sequence). Written as DNA, the CDR3 is TGTGCCAGCAGCTTGGATAGGGGAATGGAGCAGTACTTC. Its translation is CASSLDRGMEQYF.

The table lists this clone with a few counts. V gene TRBV5-1 combines with J gene TRBJ1-6, with unresolved D. With 4 bases removed from V and 10 bases from J, the gap between germline ends came to 9 bases. In germline, CDR1 is SGHRS, CDR2 YFSETQ. The CDR3 length is 12 residues. The CDR3 is CASSGSGSPLHF. CDR3 in DNA: TGCGCCAGCAGCGGTTCGGGCTCACCCCTCCACTTT.

The rearrangement links TRBV5-4 to TRBJ2-1, with 12 nucleotides matching TRBD2. V gave up 4 bases and J gave up 7 bases; unmatched junction bases: 9. Per the germline V gene, CDR1 is SGHNT and CDR2 is YYREEE (reference sequence). This CDR3 contains 16 residues. The CDR3 region is CASSPELAGGLNEQFF. CDR3 sequence (DNA): TGTGCCAGCAGCCCGGAACTAGCGGGGGGTTTGAATGAGCAGTTCTTC.

The chain couples TRBV4-1 to TRBJ2-2, with a weak D call TRBD1 (5 bases). V lost 4 bases and J 6 bases, leaving 15 bases between the germline ends. The CDR3 runs 15 residues. Germline CDR1 reads MGHRA; CDR2 reads YSYEKL. The CDR3 nucleotides read TGCGCCAGCAGCCTAGTTATTAAGGGGTCCGGGGAGCTGTTTTTT. Translating it yields CASSLVIKGSGELFF.

The chain links TRBV2 to TRBJ1-2, with unresolved D. Germline CDR1 reads SNHLY; CDR2 reads FYNNEI. The V gene lost 2 bases and the J gene lost 4 bases, with 11 bases spanning the gap. The CDR3 runs 14 residues. The CDR3 is CASSEIVTGYGYTF. DNA for the CDR3: TGTGCCAGCAGTGAAATCGTAACGGGCTATGGCTACACCTTC.

Regarding this clone: One junction end disagrees with the germline gene, perhaps due to a read error. The chain links TRBV5-1 to TRBJ2-7; 7 positions match TRBD2. Per the germline V gene, CDR1 is SGHRS and CDR2 is YFSETQ. CDR3 size: 12 residues. As DNA, the CDR3 is TGCGCCAGCAGCTTGACTAGCGCAATACTCAACTTC. Its protein is CASSLTSAILNF.

The chain carries TRBV4-1 and TRBJ2-7; 9 bases are shared with TRBD1. The CDR3 contains 16 residues. The germline V gene encodes CDR1 MGHRA and CDR2 YSYEKL. V shed 3 bases and J 2 bases; nucleotides not matched to a gene: 8. CDR3 coding DNA: TGCGCCAGCAGCCAGGATGGACAGGGGTGGCCCTACGAGCAGTACTTC. This gives the protein CASSQDGQGWPYEQYF.

Comment on this clone: The junction does not match germline at one end; this may be a read error. The CDR3 bases are TGTGCTAGCAGGGGGCGCGACTATGGCTACACCTTC. It is translated as CASRGRDYGYTF. This sequence joins TRBV5-6 and TRBJ1-2; 8 bases agree with TRBD1. Germline V lookup: CDR1 SGHDT, CDR2 YYEEEE. The CDR3 spans 12 residues. Supplemented by reference TRBV5-6 and TRBJ1-2, the full variable domain reads DAGVTQSPTHLIKTRGQQVTLRCSPKSGHDTVSWYQQALGQGPQFIFQYYEEEERQRGNFPDRFSGHQFPNYSSELNVNALLLGDSALYLCASRGRDYGYTFGSGTRLTVV.

This sequence joins TRBV28 and TRBJ2-4; maybe TRBD1 (6 bases). This CDR3 spans 15 amino acids. Germline loops: CDR1 MDHEN, CDR2 SYDVKM. Trimming removed 10 bases at V and 0 bases at J, with 16 bases between. For the CDR3, the DNA is TGTGCCACTGCAGGGGTCCGACTAGCCAAAAACATTCAGTACTTC. Amino acids: CATAGVRLAKNIQYF.

The gene calls are TRBV7-9 and TRBJ1-3, with D unclear. The CDR3 is 12 residues long. Germline lookup yields CDR1 SEHNR and CDR2 FQNEAQ (reference sequence). The V end was cut by 5 bases, the J end by 4 bases, with 6 bases between. CDR3 nucleotide sequence: TGTGCCAGCAGCCAGACAGGAAACACCATATATTTT. This encodes CASSQTGNTIYF.

This chain connects TRBV6-4 to TRBJ2-3; TRBD1 or TRBD2 may be the D gene (6 bases each). The CDR3 runs 17 residues. The germline V and J ends were trimmed by 6 bases and 1 base, with 20 bases remaining between them. Germline CDR1 is MRHNA and CDR2 is SNTAGT. For the CDR3, the DNA is TGTGCCAGCAGCCGAGGGGGAGGCGGGGCGGGCACAGATACGCAGTATTTT. This encodes CASSRGGGGAGTDTQYF.

This sequence joins TRBV7-6 and TRBJ2-5; either TRBD1 or TRBD2 may supply D (6 bases each). This CDR3 contains 16 residues. Germline CDR1 SGHVS, CDR2 FNYEAQ. Trimming took 4 bases from V and 1 from J, leaving 16 bases between them. CDR3 residues: CASSSRLRGGQETQYF. CDR3 DNA sequence: TGTGCCAGCAGCTCCCGGCTCAGGGGAGGCCAAGAGACCCAGTACTTC.

The chain joins TRBV7-2 to TRBJ2-7; possibly TRBD2 for D (7 bases). With 3 bases removed from V and 5 bases from J, the gap between germline ends came to 14 bases. CDR1 and CDR2 (germline): SGHTA, FQGNSA. The CDR3 totals 14 residues. This CDR3 is CASSFRGARNEQYF. The CDR3 bases are TGTGCCAGCAGCTTTCGGGGGGCGCGTAACGAGCAGTACTTC.

CDR3 nucleotides: TGTGCCAGTAGTTCGATCTACGAGCAGTACTTC. The encoded protein is CASSSIYEQYF. The chain couples TRBV19 to TRBJ2-7; D remains unclear. The germline V and J ends were trimmed by 5 bases and 3 bases, with 5 bases remaining between them. The CDR3 covers 11 residues. Germline V gives CDR1 LNHDA, CDR2 SQIVND (reference sequence).

The table lists this clone with a count of one. This sequence joins TRBV5-1 and TRBJ2-4, with D possibly TRBD1 on 5 matching bases. The CDR3 is made up of 18 amino acids. Deletions cut 0 bases from V and 2 bases from J, with 18 bases between. Germline loops: CDR1 SGHRS, CDR2 YFSETQ. CDR3 sequence: CASSLDSRQGYPKNIQYF. In nucleotides, the CDR3 is TGCGCCAGCAGCTTGGATAGCCGGCAGGGTTACCCCAAAAACATTCAGTACTTC.

V gene TRBV27 combines with J gene TRBJ1-5; D is undetermined. From germline, CDR1 is MNHEY and CDR2 SMNVEV (reference sequence). Trimming removed 6 bases from V and 1 base from J, with 10 bases in between. This CDR3 spans 14 amino acids. The CDR3 here is CASSLGSSNQPQHF. The CDR3 region has the DNA TGTGCCAGCAGCCTGGGGAGCAGCAATCAGCCCCAGCATTTT.

The V and J genes are TRBV5-6 and TRBJ2-1; 9 bases line up with TRBD2. J was trimmed by 3 bases and V by 4 bases; bases with no gene match: 8. Germline V gene lookup returns CDR1 SGHDT and CDR2 YYEEEE. CDR3 length: 16 residues. The CDR3 region is CASSRLRAGGYNEQFF. The CDR3 bases are TGTGCCAGCAGCCGCCTGAGAGCGGGGGGCTACAATGAGCAGTTCTTC.

This chain joins TRBV11-2 and TRBJ1-5; TRBD1 matches 8 bases. CDR1 and CDR2 (germline): SGHAT, FQNNGV. The length of the CDR3 is 16 residues. Unmatched junction bases numbered 5, after V lost 1 base and J lost 3 bases. The CDR3 protein is CASSLVVTGVNQPQHF. The CDR3 region has the DNA TGTGCCAGCAGCTTAGTTGTGACAGGGGTCAATCAGCCCCAGCATTTT.

A single count supports this clone. This chain connects TRBV9 to TRBJ1-1; D may be TRBD1 (6 bases). Germline V gene data show CDR1 as SGDLS and CDR2 as YYNGEE. There are 16 residues in the CDR3. The ends were cut back, 2 bases at V and 5 bases at J, with 19 bases in the middle. The CDR3 reads CASSVQAGDRRTEAFF. The CDR3, as DNA: TGTGCCAGCAGCGTTCAGGCAGGGGACCGAAGGACTGAAGCTTTCTTT.

This clone was counted a few times. The CDR3 spells CASTPPDGYTF. The CDR3 DNA follows: TGTGCCAGCACCCCGCCAGATGGCTACACCTTC. The chain joins TRBV12-3 or TRBV12-4 to TRBJ1-2, with unresolved D. The length of the CDR3 is 11 residues. Trimming left V 7 bases short and J 6 bases short, with 9 bases between.

This sequence joins TRBV27 and TRBJ1-3; no definite D call. V was clipped by 7 bases and J by 0 bases, with 13 bases between them. This CDR3 region has 15 residues. The germline V gene has CDR1 MNHEY and CDR2 SMNVEV (reference sequence). The CDR3 loop is CASKSDGSSGNTIYF. DNA of the CDR3: TGTGCCAGCAAATCCGACGGGAGCTCTGGAAACACCATATATTTT.

The CDR3 DNA reads as TGTGCCAGTAGTATGGGTAGGGGACCCCAGCATTTT. This encodes CASSMGRGPQHF. The chain links TRBV19 to TRBJ1-5; the D gene is possibly TRBD1 (5 bases). Between the trimmed V and J ends, which lost 3 bases and 10 bases, there was a span of 10 bases. CDR1 is LNHDA, CDR2 SQIVND, per germline (reference sequence). This CDR3 contains 12 residues. Full variable domain (outside the CDR3, taken from reference TRBV19 and TRBJ1-5): DGGITQSPKYLFRKEGQNVTLSCEQNLNHDAMYWYRQDPGQGLRLIYYSQIVNDFQKGDIAEGYSVSREKKESFPLTVTSAQKNPTAFYLCASSMGRGPQHFGDGTRLSIL.

This chain joins TRBV30 and TRBJ1-4; D unresolved. Germline CDR1 GTSNPN, CDR2 SVGIG (reference sequence). This CDR3 is built from 15 residues. With 4 bases removed from V and 0 bases from J, the gap between germline ends came to 12 bases. The CDR3 DNA reads TGTGCCTGGACAGCACTTACAGCAACTAATGAAAAACTGTTTTTT. Its translation is CAWTALTATNEKLFF.